A selection of T cell receptor beta chains follows, all from one sample in a study of blood T cell repertoires in COVID-19. Sequencing was performed with immunoSEQ multiplex PCR; in TCRdb, only in-frame clones are kept and a portion is missing. The sample has roughly 180,000 clones, 70% to 90% seen once; the top ten hold roughly 1.3%. The specimen sequenced was peripheral blood. The receptors were sampled from a man aged 60 to 75 who had recovered from COVID-19. CDR3s include the opening cysteine and the closing phenylalanine or tryptophan. Fields, in order: CDR3 DNA, CDR3 protein, clone size, D gene, J gene, V gene. A D gene is named only where the DNA matches it firmly. Size tells how often a clone was seen (once, few, many) or the class of an expanded clone, and some rows leave it out.

TGCGCCAGCAGCCAAGGAGCACAGGGGGCTGTTGAAGCTTTCTTT,CASSQGAQGAVEAFF,few,TRBD1,TRBJ1-1,TRBV4-1
TGCGCCAGCAGTGAGTCTTCACCGGGGGGGCATACCGGGGAGCTGTTTTTT,CASSESSPGGHTGELFF,-,TRBD2,TRBJ2-2,TRBV10-2
TGTGCCAGTAGTACCCCGACAGGGTCTATGCGGGGGAACACTGAAGCTTTCTTT,CASSTPTGSMRGNTEAFF,-,TRBD1,TRBJ1-1,TRBV19
TGTGCCAGCAGCGTAGGGGCAGGGGCTCGCGACGAGCAGTACTTC,CASSVGAGARDEQYF,-,-,TRBJ2-7,TRBV9
TGTGCCAGCAGCCCTCACAACAGGGGGTTATTTCCCTACGAGCAGTACTTC,CASSPHNRGLFPYEQYF,-,TRBD1,TRBJ2-7,TRBV3-1/TRBV3-2
TGTGCCAGCAGAAGTAGGGGCGCGACCCACGAGCAGTACTTC,CASRSRGATHEQYF,-,-,TRBJ2-7,TRBV5-7
TGTGCCAGCATAGGACGCAGGGACACTGAAGCTTTCTTT,CASIGRRDTEAFF,few,-,TRBJ1-1,TRBV2
TGTGCCAGCAGCTTACAACGCTACAGCTCCTACGAGCAGTACTTC,CASSLQRYSSYEQYF,-,-,TRBJ2-7,TRBV7-2
TGCGCCAGCAGCCAAGATAGAGCTAATGAAAAACTGTTTTTT,CASSQDRANEKLFF,-,-,TRBJ1-4,TRBV4-3
TGTGCCAGTAGTAGAGGTAGGACTGAAGCTTTCTTT,CASSRGRTEAFF,-,-,TRBJ1-1,TRBV19
TGTGCCAGCACATCACTGGTCTCCGGGGAGCTGTTTTTT,CASTSLVSGELFF,-,-,TRBJ2-2,TRBV3-1/TRBV3-2
TGTGCCAGCAGCCTTCTTGACTTTGGCTACACCTTC,CASSLLDFGYTF,-,-,TRBJ1-2,TRBV5-8
TGTGCCAGCAGGACTAGCGGGGGCCCCTACGAGCAGTACTTC,CASRTSGGPYEQYF,-,TRBD2,TRBJ2-7,TRBV2
TGCGCCAGCAGGTCTAGCGGGGGTCAAGAGACCCAGTACTTC,CASRSSGGQETQYF,-,TRBD2,TRBJ2-5,TRBV5-1
TGTGCCAGCAGCTTATACGACCGGGGCGGGGGAGAGACCCAGTACTTC,CASSLYDRGGGETQYF,-,TRBD2,TRBJ2-5,TRBV11-1
TGTGCCAGCAGCACGGGACAGCCCCCCGCTCTAGCCCAGTACTTC,CASSTGQPPALAQYF,-,TRBD1,TRBJ2-5,TRBV7-2
TGTGCCAGCAGCGGGACTATTAGTGCCTACGAGCAGTACTTC,CASSGTISAYEQYF,-,TRBD2,TRBJ2-7,TRBV7-2
TGTGCCAGCAGGTCGGGGGTTGGTTCACCCCTCCACTTT,CASRSGVGSPLHF,-,-,TRBJ1-6,TRBV6-5
TGTGCCAGCGGAGGACAGGGGGCGCAAGGCACTGAAGCTTTCTTT,CASGGQGAQGTEAFF,-,TRBD1,TRBJ1-1,TRBV6-5
TGCGCCAGCAGCTTGGAGGGGGTTGATCAGCCCCAGCATTTT,CASSLEGVDQPQHF,-,-,TRBJ1-5,TRBV5-1
TGTGCCAGCAGCCCAGACACTCGGGGAGACTATGGCTACACCTTC,CASSPDTRGDYGYTF,-,-,TRBJ1-2,TRBV7-8
TGTGCCAGTAGCGGGGTCTCCGAGCAGTACTTC,CASSGVSEQYF,-,-,TRBJ2-7,TRBV19
TGTGCCAGCTCACCACTTGGGGGGGCGGGTCAGCCCCAGCATTTT,CASSPLGGAGQPQHF,-,-,TRBJ1-5,TRBV18
TGTGCCAGCACCGGACAGGGAACTAACTATGGCTACACCTTC,CASTGQGTNYGYTF,-,TRBD1,TRBJ1-2,TRBV13
TGCAGCGTTGAAAACACAGGGAACACTGAAGCTTTCTTT,CSVENTGNTEAFF,-,-,TRBJ1-1,TRBV29-1
TGTGCCAGCAGTTACTGGGGGACAGGGATCGAGACCCAGTACTTC,CASSYWGTGIETQYF,-,TRBD1,TRBJ2-5,TRBV6-2/TRBV6-3
TGTGCCAGCAGTTATGCAGGGGATGGGGCTTTCTTT,CASSYAGDGAFF,-,-,TRBJ1-1,TRBV12-3/TRBV12-4
TGTGCCAGCAGCTTAGATGTCGGGGATGAGCAGTTCTTC,CASSLDVGDEQFF,-,-,TRBJ2-1,TRBV11-3
TGTGCCAGCAGTTACGGGGGCGCAGGTGGAAACACCATATATTTT,CASSYGGAGGNTIYF,-,-,TRBJ1-3,TRBV6-5
TGTGCCAGCAGTTTGGGGCAAATCTCTGGAAACACCATATATTTT,CASSLGQISGNTIYF,few,-,TRBJ1-3,TRBV28
TGCGCCAGCAGCTTCATGGACAGGGGGCTTGGGACCGGGGAGCTGTTTTTT,CASSFMDRGLGTGELFF,-,TRBD1,TRBJ2-2,TRBV5-1
TGTGCCAGTAAACCCCCGGTGTCGAACACTGAAGCTTTCTTT,CASKPPVSNTEAFF,-,-,TRBJ1-1,TRBV19
TGTGCCAGCTCACCATCGGAGGGAGAGACCCAGTACTTC,CASSPSEGETQYF,-,-,TRBJ2-5,TRBV18
TGTGCCAGCTGCCCTTTCGGGGGGGCCTACAATGAGCAGTTCTTC,CASCPFGGAYNEQFF,-,TRBD2,TRBJ2-1,TRBV18
TGCGCCAGCAGCCAAGGGGGACAGGGGCACACCGGGGAGCTGTTTTTT,CASSQGGQGHTGELFF,-,TRBD1,TRBJ2-2,TRBV4-1
TGTGCCAGCAGCTGGGGACAGGGAGAGGTTGAAAAACTGTTTTTT,CASSWGQGEVEKLFF,-,TRBD1,TRBJ1-4,TRBV7-9
TGCGCCAGCAGCCAAGTCAACCAAGAGACCCAGTACTTC,CASSQVNQETQYF,-,-,TRBJ2-5,TRBV4-1
TGTGCCAGCAGCTTAGGAGGATCTGAAAAACTGTTTTTT,CASSLGGSEKLFF,-,-,TRBJ1-4,TRBV7-9
TGTGCCAGCAGTTTACAGGGGAACACTGAAGCTTTCTTT,CASSLQGNTEAFF,-,-,TRBJ1-1,TRBV2
TGTGCCAGTAGTATACGGGACAGGGATTCACCCCTCCACTTT,CASSIRDRDSPLHF,-,TRBD1,TRBJ1-6,TRBV19
TGTGCCAGCAGTTACTCTACAGAGCAGTACTTC,CASSYSTEQYF,-,-,TRBJ2-7,TRBV6-5
TGTGCCAGCAGTTTAGCTGGGACAGGGAAGACGCAGTATTTT,CASSLAGTGKTQYF,-,TRBD1,TRBJ2-3,TRBV27
TGTGCCAGCAGTTCTCAGGGGTCGTATCAGCCCCAGCATTTT,CASSSQGSYQPQHF,-,-,TRBJ1-5,TRBV27
TGTGCCACCCAGACAGGGGGCTCTGGAAACACCATATATTTT,CATQTGGSGNTIYF,few,TRBD1,TRBJ1-3,TRBV19
TGTGCCAGCAGCTTAGCGGGGGGAAGCTCCTACGAGCAGTACTTC,CASSLAGGSSYEQYF,-,TRBD2,TRBJ2-7,TRBV11-2
TGTGCCAGCAGCCGGGGGGTTCAAGCTTTCTTT,CASSRGVQAFF,-,-,TRBJ1-1,TRBV7-9
TGTGCCAGCAGCTTCGGAGGACTTGGAAACACCATATATTTT,CASSFGGLGNTIYF,-,-,TRBJ1-3,TRBV11-3
TGTGCCAGCAGCTTAAATCCGGAGGGGCACGAGCAGTACTTC,CASSLNPEGHEQYF,-,-,TRBJ2-7,TRBV7-8
TGTGCCAGCTCACCAATGACAGACATGAACACTGAAGCTTTCTTT,CASSPMTDMNTEAFF,-,-,TRBJ1-1,TRBV18
TGCGCCAGCAGCGCGGGACAGACCACCGGGGAGCTGTTTTTT,CASSAGQTTGELFF,-,-,TRBJ2-2,TRBV5-1
TGTGCCAGCAGTGGCGGCTTTACCTACGAGCAGTACTTC,CASSGGFTYEQYF,-,-,TRBJ2-7,TRBV6-4
TGTGCCATCAGGGAGGACAGCCAAGAGACCCAGTACTTC,CAIREDSQETQYF,few,-,TRBJ2-5,TRBV10-3
TGCAGCGTTGAGATGGCGGGGGGGAACACCGGGGAGCTGTTTTTT,CSVEMAGGNTGELFF,-,TRBD2,TRBJ2-2,TRBV29-1
TGTGCCAGCTCACCACCCGGGACAGGGCTTAATGAGCAGTTCTTC,CASSPPGTGLNEQFF,-,TRBD1,TRBJ2-1,TRBV18
TGTGCCAGTAGTATAGTCTCGACAGGGAACACTGAAGCTTTCTTT,CASSIVSTGNTEAFF,-,-,TRBJ1-1,TRBV19
TGCAGCGTTGAGGGGGGGGCAGGGGCCTCCTACGAGCAGTACTTC,CSVEGGAGASYEQYF,-,-,TRBJ2-7,TRBV29-1